One sample yielded the 26 T cell receptor beta chains listed below, sequenced in a study of CD4 T cells in relation to SARS-CoV-2 and coronaviruses (TCRdb year 2021). CD4+ T cells from unexposed donors were collected before the COVID-19 pandemic (2011-2018). The EasySep CD4+ T cell isolation kit was used to isolate CD4+ T cells once the cultures had run for roughly 10 days. Their antigens are not known. The method was the immunoSEQ multiplex PCR assay. Not all clones reach the TCRdb copy of this immuneACCESS table, which keeps in-frame sequences only. Checked studies attribute under half of the gap to unresolved V genes and leave the rest unexplained. A total of tens of thousands of clones appear in this sample, around two thirds of them only once. The ten top clones hold 20% to 25% of the sample. The sample was CD4+ T cells from PBMCs, cultured in vitro. Receptors were obtained from a human donor in good health.

This clone occurred a few times. The V gene is TRBV2, the J gene TRBJ1-1; a weak D match, TRBD1 (5 bases). V lost 7 bases, J lost 8 bases, and 17 bases lay in between. Germline lookup yields CDR1 SNHLY and CDR2 FYNNEI. The CDR3 length is 13 residues. The CDR3 nucleotides read TGTGCCAGCACCCAGGGAGGGATCCGAGAAGCTTTCTTT. Its protein is CASTQGGIREAFF.

The chain is built from TRBV18 and TRBJ2-3; 7 nucleotides align to TRBD1. Germline V gene sequence: CDR1 KGHSH, CDR2 LQKENI. The CDR3 spans 16 residues. The trim removed 2 bases at V and 5 bases at J, leaving 10 bases unmatched. CDR3: CASSPFWNRGEDTQYF. CDR3 in DNA: TGTGCCAGCTCACCATTCTGGAACAGGGGCGAAGATACGCAGTATTTT.

V gene TRBV7-2 combines with J gene TRBJ2-7, with 8 positions matching TRBD1. The CDR3 has 17 amino acids. From germline, CDR1 is SGHTA and CDR2 FQGNSA. J gave up 0 bases and V 4 bases, and 11 bases lay outside the gene matches. CDR3 region: CASSSRSAGTGSYEQYF. In DNA, the CDR3 is TGTGCCAGCAGCTCTCGGTCGGCCGGGACAGGCTCCTACGAGCAGTACTTC.

This clone turned up a few times. V gene TRBV5-4 combines with J gene TRBJ2-7; 7 nucleotides align to TRBD1. CDR1 and CDR2 (germline): SGHNT, YYREEE (reference sequence). The CDR3 sequence is 15 residues long. V was pared by 4 bases and J by 7 bases, with 14 bases of the junction left unmatched. CDR3 region: CASSRTGATMREQYF. DNA of the CDR3: TGTGCCAGCAGCCGAACAGGGGCTACAATGAGGGAGCAGTACTTC.

The V gene is TRBV5-1, the J gene TRBJ2-3; 7 nucleotides match TRBD1. V lost 0 bases, J lost 0 bases, and 4 bases stayed unmatched. Germline CDR1 SGHRS, CDR2 YFSETQ. The CDR3 totals 16 residues. DNA of the CDR3: TGCGCCAGCAGCTTGGAGGGGACAGATAGCACAGATACGCAGTATTTT. Protein product: CASSLEGTDSTDTQYF. The variable domain in full, completed from reference TRBV5-1 and TRBJ2-3, reads KAGVTQTPRYLIKTRGQQVTLSCSPISGHRSVSWYQQTPGQGLQFLFEYFSETQRNKGNFPGRFSGRQFSNSRSEMNVSTLELGDSALYLCASSLEGTDSTDTQYFGPGTRLTVL.

The rearrangement uses TRBV27 and TRBJ2-3, with D uncertain. Per the germline V gene, CDR1 is MNHEY and CDR2 is SMNVEV (reference sequence). The CDR3 spans 15 residues. The V end was cut by 5 bases, the J end by 1 base, with 13 bases between. The chain's CDR3 is CASSNTWTGTDTQYF. The CDR3 DNA follows: TGTGCCAGCAGTAACACTTGGACCGGCACAGATACGCAGTATTTT.

This chain connects TRBV9 to TRBJ2-1; the match to TRBD2 covers 9 bases. From germline, CDR1 is SGDLS and CDR2 YYNGEE. The CDR3 length is 15 residues. After removal of 0 bases from V and 7 bases from J, the junction contained 5 bases not matched to a gene. The CDR3 nucleotides are TGTGCCAGCAGCGTAGGGGGGACTAGCCGGAATGAGCAGTTCTTC. This codes for CASSVGGTSRNEQFF.

The chain has TRBV7-9 and TRBJ2-2; no definite D call. Germline V lookup: CDR1 SEHNR, CDR2 FQNEAQ (reference sequence). The CDR3 runs to 14 residues. V was trimmed by 5 bases and J by 1 base, leaving 8 bases between them. For the CDR3, the DNA is TGTGCCAGCAGCCCCCCGGTGAACACCGGGGAGCTGTTTTTT. It specifies CASSPPVNTGELFF.

Only a few counts were recorded for this clone. The rearrangement links TRBV6-5 to TRBJ1-1; D is unresolved. This CDR3 is built from 16 residues. Between the trimmed V and J ends, which lost 3 bases and 1 base, there was a span of 15 bases. Germline V lookup: CDR1 MNHEY, CDR2 SVGAGI. DNA of the CDR3: TGTGCCAGCAGTTATTCGAGAAGCTCCCGGAACACTGAAGCTTTCTTT. This encodes CASSYSRSSRNTEAFF.

The chain joins TRBV19 to TRBJ1-4; weak D call: TRBD1 (5 bases). V lost 5 bases and J lost 8, with 12 bases in between. CDR1 and CDR2 from the germline V gene are LNHDA and SQIVND (reference sequence). The CDR3 has 13 residues. This CDR3 is CASSSGGTEKLFF. The CDR3, as DNA: TGTGCCAGTAGTTCGGGGGGAACGGAAAAACTGTTTTTT.

The CDR3 region is CASGLISPLHF. In DNA, the CDR3 is TGTGCTAGTGGTTTGATTTCACCCCTCCACTTT. The genes are TRBV12-5 and TRBJ1-6; D not resolved. Per the germline V gene, CDR1 is LGHNT and CDR2 is FRNRAP. The V end lost 2 bases, the J end lost 9 bases, and 2 bases lay between the germline ends. The CDR3 covers 11 residues.

The V and J genes are TRBV9 and TRBJ2-2, with a possible D match to TRBD2 (6 bases). Deletions cut 0 bases from V and 7 bases from J, with 10 bases between. The CDR3 covers 14 residues. Germline CDR1 reads SGDLS; CDR2 reads YYNGEE. In nucleotides, the CDR3 is TGTGCCAGCAGCGTAGCTCACGGGAGCGGGGAGCTGTTTTTT. Its translation is CASSVAHGSGELFF.

The genes are TRBV5-6 and TRBJ1-2, with a possible D match to TRBD1 (5 bases). Per germline, CDR1 SGHDT and CDR2 YYEEEE. The CDR3 is made up of 13 amino acids. Trimming shortened V by 0 bases and J by 6 bases, and 9 bases separated the two germline ends. CDR3 sequence (DNA): TGTGCCAGCAGCTTGGGGCAGGGCGATGGCTACACCTTC. Translating gives CASSLGQGDGYTF.

V gene TRBV11-2 combines with J gene TRBJ2-1; 7 positions match TRBD2. Germline CDR1 is SGHAT and CDR2 is FQNNGV. This CDR3 has 15 amino acids. V shed 4 bases, J shed 4 bases, and the junction held 7 bases outside the gene matches. CDR3 region: CASSSPGLPYNEQFF. DNA of the CDR3: TGTGCCAGCAGCTCCCCGGGACTACCATACAATGAGCAGTTCTTC. The full variable domain, completed using reference TRBV11-2 and TRBJ2-1, is EAGVAQSPRYKIIEKRQSVAFWCNPISGHATLYWYQQILGQGPKLLIQFQNNGVVDDSQLPKDRFSAERLKGVDSTLKIQPAKLEDSAVYLCASSSPGLPYNEQFFGPGTRLTVL.

V usage is TRBV9 and J usage is TRBJ2-7, with 8 bases aligning to TRBD1. Germline V CDR1 and CDR2: SGDLS, YYNGEE. With V trimmed by 4 bases and J by 6 bases, 15 bases remained unmatched. The CDR3 spans 16 residues. The CDR3 region is CASSISGTGGEGEQYF. CDR3 coding DNA: TGTGCCAGCAGCATCTCCGGGACAGGTGGGGAAGGCGAGCAGTACTTC.

The chain couples TRBV9 to TRBJ2-5; weak D call: TRBD2 (5 bases). The CDR3 sequence is 17 residues long. The germline CDR1 and CDR2 sequences are SGDLS and YYNGEE. Trimming left V 0 bases short and J 4 bases short, with 19 bases between. The CDR3 DNA sequence: TGTGCCAGCAGCGTAGGTAGGAGCGGCTTGGGCGGAGAGACCCAGTACTTC. It is translated as CASSVGRSGLGGETQYF.

To note about this clone: Compared with germline, one end of the junction differs, possibly owing to a read error. The gene calls are TRBV6-5 and TRBJ2-5, with D unresolved. The CDR3 sequence is 13 residues long. Germline-derived CDR1 and CDR2 are MNHEY and SVGAGI. The CDR3 loop is CASSYIHQGTQYF. The CDR3 region has the DNA TGTGCCAGCAGTTACATACATCAAGGGACCCAGTACTTC.

This chain uses TRBV5-1 with TRBJ2-7, with 12 nucleotides matching TRBD1. The trim removed 4 bases at V and 6 bases at J, leaving 5 bases unmatched. CDR1 and CDR2 (germline): SGHRS, YFSETQ. The CDR3 is 14 amino acids. CDR3 region: CASSVGQGASEQYF. For the CDR3, the DNA is TGCGCCAGCAGCGTGGGACAGGGGGCTAGCGAGCAGTACTTC. Full variable domain (outside the CDR3, taken from reference TRBV5-1 and TRBJ2-7): KAGVTQTPRYLIKTRGQQVTLSCSPISGHRSVSWYQQTPGQGLQFLFEYFSETQRNKGNFPGRFSGRQFSNSRSEMNVSTLELGDSALYLCASSVGQGASEQYFGPGTRLTVT.

This CDR3 reads CASSLSGTSGTDTQYF. In DNA, the CDR3 is TGTGCCAGCAGCCTCTCCGGGACTAGCGGCACAGATACGCAGTATTTT. The chain recombines TRBV5-5 with TRBJ2-3, with TRBD2 identical over 10 bases. The CDR3 is made up of 16 amino acids. V lost 4 bases to trimming and J lost 1 base; unmatched junction nucleotides: 6. Germline CDR1 is SGHKS and CDR2 is YYEKEE (reference sequence).

The gene calls are TRBV6-5 and TRBJ2-2, with D maybe TRBD1 (7 bases). The V gene lost 6 bases and the J gene lost 5 bases, with 13 bases spanning the gap. The V gene's germline CDR1 is MNHEY and CDR2 SVGAGI. The CDR3 sequence is 14 residues long. The CDR3 DNA reads as TGTGCCAGCAGAAGACAGGGAGGAACCGGGGAGCTGTTTTTT. It specifies CASRRQGGTGELFF.

This chain uses TRBV7-2 with TRBJ2-4; 9 bases line up with TRBD2. CDR1 is SGHTA, CDR2 FQGNSA, per germline. This CDR3 contains 17 residues. With 4 bases clipped from V and 1 base from J, the junction kept 8 bases outside the gene matches. This CDR3 reads CASSWGGLAAAKNIQYF. The CDR3 DNA is TGTGCCAGCAGCTGGGGGGGACTAGCAGCTGCCAAAAACATTCAGTACTTC.

The chain couples TRBV4-1 to TRBJ1-2; no clear D gene. Trimming stripped 0 bases from V and 4 bases from J, with 9 bases between. The CDR3 spans 14 residues. Germline values: CDR1 MGHRA, CDR2 YSYEKL. The CDR3 loop reads CASSQEAPGYGYTF. As DNA, the CDR3 is TGCGCCAGCAGCCAAGAAGCTCCCGGCTATGGCTACACCTTC.

The chain carries TRBV3-1 (or the pseudogene TRBV3-2) and TRBJ2-5; D not resolved. This CDR3 region has 13 residues. The germline V and J ends were trimmed by 5 bases and 6 bases, with 13 bases remaining between them. Germline V gene sequence: CDR1 LGHDT, CDR2 YNNKEL (reference sequence). The CDR3 protein is CASSRAAGQTQYF. CDR3 nucleotide sequence: TGTGCCAGCAGCAGGGCGGCAGGTCAGACCCAGTACTTC.

The chain employs TRBV24-1 and TRBJ2-7; 7 nucleotides align to TRBD2. From germline, CDR1 is KGHDR and CDR2 SFDVKD. V shed 1 base, J shed 1 base, and the junction held 18 bases outside the gene matches. There are 20 residues in the CDR3. The CDR3 nucleotides are TGTGCCACCAGTGATTTCACCCCTGGAGGGCTAGCGGCTGATTCCTACGAGCAGTACTTC. This gives the protein CATSDFTPGGLAADSYEQYF.

The chain recombines TRBV6-5 with TRBJ2-3; D is ambiguous. This CDR3 is built from 13 residues. V was clipped by 6 bases and J by 4 bases, with 11 bases between them. The germline V gene encodes CDR1 MNHEY and CDR2 SVGAGI. The CDR3 DNA reads TGTGCCAGCAGCCGGACCTCCGCAGATACGCAGTATTTT. It translates to CASSRTSADTQYF.

The chain employs TRBV19 and TRBJ2-1; D gene uncertain. The CDR3 runs to 16 residues. Germline V lookup: CDR1 LNHDA, CDR2 SQIVND (reference sequence). V lost 1 base, J lost 1 base, and 11 bases lay in between. CDR3: CASSIGWGRSYNEQFF. For the CDR3, the DNA is TGTGCCAGTAGTATAGGTTGGGGAAGGTCCTACAATGAGCAGTTCTTC.